The next 28 T cell receptor beta chains were all read from a single sample in a study of cytomegalovirus exposure and HLA in healthy donors. The PCR used 60 Vbeta and 13 Jbeta primers. Assay: immunoSEQ multiplex PCR; the TCRdb copy retains only in-frame clones and omits some. The table includes about 140,000 clones, roughly 78% detected once. The sequenced material came from PBMCs. Receptors originate from a man younger than 35 in good health and CMV-seropositive.

The rearrangement joins TRBV7-9 to TRBJ2-1; 9 bases match TRBD2. CDR1 and CDR2 (germline): SEHNR, FQNEAQ (reference sequence). Unmatched junction bases numbered 13, after V lost 10 bases and J lost 9 bases. The CDR3 is made up of 14 amino acids. In nucleotides, the CDR3 is TGTGCCACTAGAGTTAGCGGGAGTGGTAGTGAGCAGTTCTTC. Amino acids: CATRVSGSGSEQFF.

This chain links TRBV7-9 with TRBJ1-1; TRBD1 is a possible D gene (6 bases). V lost 1 base to trimming and J lost 1 base, with 16 bases between them. CDR1 and CDR2 from the germline V gene are SEHNR and FQNEAQ (reference sequence). The CDR3 is 17 residues long. CDR3 nucleotide sequence: TGTGCCAGCAGCTTAGATAGGCCCAGGGGAAGGAACACTGAAGCTTTCTTT. This codes for CASSLDRPRGRNTEAFF.

There are a few counts of this clone. The chain joins TRBV7-8 to TRBJ1-4; 7 bases are a match to TRBD1. Losses at the gene ends were 5 bases for V and 4 bases for J; bases not matched to a gene: 7. Germline V gene sequence: CDR1 SGHVS, CDR2 FQNEAQ. This CDR3 has 15 residues. The CDR3 DNA follows: TGTGCCAGCAGCCGCCAGGGACAGATTAATGAAAAACTGTTTTTT. Translated, it gives CASSRQGQINEKLFF.

The J gene is TRBJ1-4, the V gene TRBV2; the D is unclear. The CDR3 extends over 16 amino acids. The V gene lost 5 bases and the J gene lost 4 bases, with 17 bases spanning the gap. Germline assignment: CDR1 SNHLY and CDR2 FYNNEI. CDR3 DNA: TGTGCCAGCAGTTCACAGCAGACCCTTCGTAATGAAAAACTGTTTTTT. Translation: CASSSQQTLRNEKLFF.

This rearrangement joins TRBV11-2 to TRBJ2-5, with D perhaps TRBD2 (5 bases). Germline assignment: CDR1 SGHAT and CDR2 FQNNGV. The V end lost 1 base, the J end lost 5 bases, and 11 bases lay between the germline ends. The CDR3 is made up of 14 amino acids. The CDR3 DNA reads TGTGCCAGCAGCTTAGCGGGATATGGGGAGACCCAGTACTTC. Protein sequence: CASSLAGYGETQYF.

V and J are TRBV10-1 and TRBJ1-5; D remains unclear. Germline assignment: CDR1 WNHNN and CDR2 SYGVQD (reference sequence). V was cut by 6 bases and J by 0 bases, with 6 bases left in between. This CDR3 has 13 amino acids. The CDR3 region has the DNA TGCGCCAGCAGCCGGGATAGCAATCAGCCCCAGCATTTT. Residues: CASSRDSNQPQHF.

The chain is built from TRBV15 and TRBJ1-5; 7 positions agree with TRBD1. Germline V gene lookup returns CDR1 LNHNV and CDR2 YYDKDF (reference sequence). This CDR3 contains 18 residues. J lost 4 bases, V lost 1 base, and 13 bases had no gene match. The CDR3 loop reads CATSRARERGRFNQPQHF. The DNA of the CDR3 is TGTGCCACCAGCAGAGCTCGGGAAAGGGGGCGTTTTAATCAGCCCCAGCATTTT.

The genes are TRBV28 and TRBJ2-1; TRBD2 aligns across 13 bases. The junction had 9 bases not matched to a gene; V was cut back by 6 bases and J by 10 bases. The CDR3 contains 15 residues. Germline V gene lookup returns CDR1 MDHEN and CDR2 SYDVKM. CDR3 sequence reads: CASSLGTSGKEEQFF. The CDR3 DNA reads as TGTGCCAGCAGCCTGGGGACTAGCGGGAAGGAGGAGCAGTTCTTC.

This chain joins TRBV2 and TRBJ1-1, with D perhaps matching TRBD1 (5 bases). This CDR3 has 12 residues. Germline loops: CDR1 SNHLY, CDR2 FYNNEI. The germline V and J ends were trimmed by 11 bases and 4 bases, with 14 bases remaining between them. CDR3 in DNA: TGTGCCCGTGCGACAGCAGCCACTGAAGCTTTCTTT. It is translated as CARATAATEAFF.

The rearrangement joins TRBV12-5 to TRBJ1-1; D gene uncertain. The CDR3 spans 16 residues. Germline V gene data show CDR1 as LGHNT and CDR2 as FRNRAP. V was shortened by 1 base and J by 1 base, with 13 bases between the two germline ends. CDR3 DNA: TGTGCTAGTGGTTTGGAACCGGGAGGGTCGAACACTGAAGCTTTCTTT. Protein product: CASGLEPGGSNTEAFF.

This clone was picked up one time. Here the CDR3 DNA reads TGTGCCAGCAGACCGTGGACAGGTGATTACACTGAAGCTTTCTTT. Amino acids: CASRPWTGDYTEAFF. This chain links TRBV6-5 with TRBJ1-1; 7 bases fit TRBD1. Per germline, CDR1 MNHEY and CDR2 SVGAGI. This CDR3 region has 15 residues. V was clipped by 6 bases and J by 3 bases; unmatched bases: 10.

The rearrangement links TRBV2 to TRBJ2-7, with D possibly matching TRBD1 (8 bases). The ends were cut back, 7 bases at V and 4 bases at J, with 17 bases in the middle. Germline lookup yields CDR1 SNHLY and CDR2 FYNNEI. The CDR3 has 14 residues. The CDR3 DNA reads as TGTGCCAGCACCTTAGGACAGGGAGGGTACGAGCAGTACTTC. It codes for CASTLGQGGYEQYF.

The V gene is TRBV18, the J gene TRBJ2-7, with 8 positions matching TRBD1. The length of the CDR3 is 15 residues. With 1 base clipped from V and 4 bases from J, the junction kept 6 bases outside the gene matches. Germline V gene sequence: CDR1 KGHSH, CDR2 LQKENI. The CDR3 DNA follows: TGTGCCAGCTCACCACATGGACAGGGAATGTACGAGCAGTACTTC. This codes for CASSPHGQGMYEQYF.

This sequence joins TRBV5-1 and TRBJ2-3; 9 bases map to TRBD1. This CDR3 region has 15 residues. The J segment lost 2 bases and the V segment lost 4 bases, leaving 5 bases of the junction unmatched. CDR1 and CDR2 (germline): SGHRS, YFSETQ. The CDR3 coding sequence is TGCGCCAGCAGCAACCGACAGGGGGTCACAGATACGCAGTATTTT. This translates into CASSNRQGVTDTQYF.

This clone was found a few times. In this CDR3 the conserved last residue, phenylalanine or tryptophan, is missing, so a read error is likely. Because the CDR3's place on the DNA is in doubt, the DNA is left out and the CDR3 is given as listed by TCRdb. V gene TRBV10-3 combines with J gene TRBJ1-2; the DNA was not used to check the table's D call, TRBD1. Per the germline V gene, CDR1 is ENHRY and CDR2 is SYGVKD. The CDR3 has 13 residues if both end residues are counted. This CDR3 is CAISEPPLTHRAL.

The V gene is TRBV6-6, the J gene TRBJ2-7, with no clear D. The CDR3 loop spans 13 amino acids. V was pared by 4 bases and J by 1 base, with 8 bases between. CDR1 and CDR2 (germline): MNHNY, SVGAGI (reference sequence). The CDR3 sequence is CASSSYLSYEQYF. DNA for the CDR3: TGTGCCAGCAGTTCCTATCTGTCCTACGAGCAGTACTTC.

The J gene is TRBJ2-7, the V gene TRBV28; 7 bases map to TRBD1. In germline, CDR1 is MDHEN, CDR2 SYDVKM. J gave up 6 bases and V 6 bases, and 5 bases lay outside the gene matches. The CDR3 spans 12 residues. The CDR3 DNA reads as TGTGCCAGCAGAAGACAGGGCTCCGAGCAGTACTTC. Translating gives CASRRQGSEQYF.

The CDR3 DNA follows: TGTGCCAGCAGCTTAGACTCAGGGAACGAGCAGTACTTC. Its protein product is CASSLDSGNEQYF. The rearrangement joins TRBV7-3 to TRBJ2-7, with D possibly matching TRBD1 (5 bases). CDR1 and CDR2 (germline): SGHTA, FQGTGA. This CDR3 has 13 residues. V was clipped by 2 bases and J by 5 bases, with 10 bases between them.

This clone has only one observation. The chain links TRBV15 to TRBJ2-7, with 11 bases fitting TRBD2. Per the germline V gene, CDR1 is LNHNV and CDR2 is YYDKDF (reference sequence). The CDR3 length is 20 residues. V was clipped by 0 bases and J by 0 bases; unmatched bases: 13. DNA of the CDR3: TGTGCCACCAGCAGAGATATGGGGCTAGCGGGAGGTTGGAGCTCCTACGAGCAGTACTTC. Its translation is CATSRDMGLAGGWSSYEQYF.

Only a few counts were recorded for this clone. Compared with germline, one end of the junction differs, possibly owing to a read error. The J gene is TRBJ1-1, the V gene TRBV5-4; 8 bases line up with TRBD1. CDR1 SGHNT and CDR2 YYREEE come from the germline V gene (reference sequence). The CDR3 has 15 amino acids. The CDR3 here is CASRLDRASYTEAFF. In DNA form, the CDR3 reads TGTGCCAGCAGGTTGGACAGGGCCTCCTACACTGAAGCTTTCTTT.

The chain recombines TRBV6-5 with TRBJ2-7, with unresolved D. Germline loops: CDR1 MNHEY, CDR2 SVGAGI. The V and J ends lost 4 bases and 6 bases respectively, with 10 bases between them. The CDR3 is made up of 12 amino acids. The CDR3 DNA sequence: TGTGCCAGCAGTTCGTTGAGTTCCGAGCAGTACTTC. This codes for CASSSLSSEQYF.

This chain connects TRBV6-1 to TRBJ2-5; D unresolved. The CDR3 loop spans 13 amino acids. Germline lookup yields CDR1 MNHNS and CDR2 SASEGT. V was trimmed by 6 bases and J by 6 bases, leaving 14 bases between them. The CDR3 spells CASSGTAPQTQYF. CDR3 DNA: TGTGCCAGCAGCGGCACAGCCCCACAGACCCAGTACTTC.

This chain connects TRBV2 to TRBJ2-7; D might be TRBD2 (6 bases). CDR1 SNHLY and CDR2 FYNNEI come from the germline V gene. The CDR3 is 16 residues long. V lost 5 bases, J lost 1 base, and 18 bases lay in between. CDR3 protein: CASSIAGRDPSYEQYF. The CDR3 nucleotides read TGTGCCAGCAGTATCGCGGGACGGGACCCTTCCTACGAGCAGTACTTC.

The chain combines TRBV6-5 with TRBJ1-2; 10 bases are shared with TRBD1. From germline, CDR1 is MNHEY and CDR2 SVGAGI. The V gene end was trimmed by 5 bases and the J gene end by 7 bases; junction bases not matched to a gene: 7. This CDR3 has 14 residues. CDR3 region: CASSEDRGGGGYTF. The CDR3 coding sequence is TGTGCCAGCAGTGAGGACAGGGGGGGAGGTGGCTACACCTTC.

The CDR3 protein is CASSPTVYGYTF. CDR3 DNA sequence: TGTGCCAGCAGTCCGACAGTCTATGGCTACACCTTC. The chain links TRBV6-6 to TRBJ1-2; the D gene is possibly TRBD1 (5 bases). The CDR3 consists of 12 residues. Trimming pared 5 bases from V and 4 bases from J, leaving 8 bases between. Germline V CDR1 and CDR2: MNHNY, SVGAGI (reference sequence).

The rearrangement links TRBV6-1 to TRBJ2-7; D possibly corresponds to TRBD1 (6 bases). Per germline, CDR1 MNHNS and CDR2 SASEGT. V dropped 3 bases and J dropped 7 bases, with 13 bases sitting between them. The CDR3 is made up of 13 amino acids. CDR3: CASSDVPRGEQYF. The CDR3 bases are TGTGCCAGCAGTGATGTACCGAGGGGGGAGCAGTACTTC.

The chain combines TRBV29-1 with TRBJ1-1; 9 bases match TRBD1. The V gene's germline CDR1 is SQVTM and CDR2 ANQGSEA. The CDR3 has 13 residues. V lost 6 bases to trimming and J lost 5 bases; unmatched junction nucleotides: 7. The CDR3 is CSVVGQGWTEAFF. The CDR3 coding sequence is TGCAGCGTAGTGGGACAGGGTTGGACTGAAGCTTTCTTT.

The chain recombines TRBV30 with TRBJ1-2, with a weak D call TRBD1 (5 bases). The V end was cut by 5 bases, the J end by 4 bases, with 14 bases between. The CDR3 spans 13 residues. CDR1 is GTSNPN and CDR2 is SVGIG in the germline V gene (reference sequence). As DNA, the CDR3 is TGTGCCTGGTCGGCACAGGAATTCTATGGCTACACCTTC. Protein: CAWSAQEFYGYTF.